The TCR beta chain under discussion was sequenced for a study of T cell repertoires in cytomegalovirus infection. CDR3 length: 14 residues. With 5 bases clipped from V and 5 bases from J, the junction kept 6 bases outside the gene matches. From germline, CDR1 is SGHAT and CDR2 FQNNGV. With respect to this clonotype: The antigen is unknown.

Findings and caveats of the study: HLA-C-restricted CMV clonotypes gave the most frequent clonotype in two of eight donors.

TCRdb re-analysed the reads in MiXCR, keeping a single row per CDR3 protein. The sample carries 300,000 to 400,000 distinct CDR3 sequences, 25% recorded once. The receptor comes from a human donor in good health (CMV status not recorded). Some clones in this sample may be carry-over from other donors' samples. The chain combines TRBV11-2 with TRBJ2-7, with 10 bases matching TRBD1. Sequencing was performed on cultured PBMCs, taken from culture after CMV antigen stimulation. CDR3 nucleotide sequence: TGTGCCAGCAGCACCCGACAGGGGGCGGACGAGCAGTACGTC. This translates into CASSTRQGADEQYV.